This TCR beta chain was profiled in a study of blood T cells in healthy people across ages. For the second PCR, which ran for 7 to 11 cycles, a sample-barcoded 5' primer and a J-beta primer mix were used. TCRdb recomputed calls from the 5' RACE reads with MiXCR, one row per CDR3 protein. The sample lists roughly 1,800,000 distinct CDR3 sequences, about 50% seen once, with over 2% in the top ten. Study-wide findings and caveats: Possibly confounding the expanded clonotype changes was the fact that donor CMV status was unknown.

Remarks on this clonotype: Its antigen is undetermined. Germline and junction disagree at one end, which may indicate a read error.

Sequencing was done on a sample of blood. The TCR sequence derives from a woman between 40 and 55 years old in good health.

CDR3 nucleotide sequence: TGCGCCAGCAGGGCCTCGGGACAAAATAATTCACCCCTCCACTTT. It specifies CASRASGQNNSPLHF. The V and J genes are TRBV6-6 and TRBJ1-6, with D maybe TRBD1 (6 bases). Germline CDR1 MNHNY, CDR2 SVGAGI (reference sequence). The CDR3 length is 15 residues.